This T cell receptor beta chain was obtained from a study of cytomegalovirus exposure and HLA in healthy donors. The PCR employed 60 Vbeta primers together with 13 Jbeta primers. The repertoire was sequenced with immunoSEQ multiplex PCR; TCRdb's copy has only in-frame clones and lacks some. Of around 91,000 clones in the sample, 55% to 75% were seen once. The CDR3 totals 15 residues. With 0 bases clipped from V and 4 bases from J, the junction kept 5 bases outside the gene matches. The germline CDR1 and CDR2 sequences are SGHNT and YYREEE (reference sequence). Donors consisted of healthy bone marrow donors.

This TCR was sampled from a man aged 60-69 years in good health and CMV-seronegative. The sequenced material came from PBMCs. The chain employs TRBV5-4 and TRBJ2-7, with 9 nucleotides matching TRBD1. This CDR3 is CASSLEPGQGYEQYF. CDR3 in DNA: TGTGCCAGCAGCTTGGAGCCGGGACAGGGATACGAGCAGTACTTC.